A single sample gave rise to the 22 T cell receptor beta chains below, sequenced in a study of blood T cell repertoires in COVID-19. The assay was immunoSEQ multiplex PCR, and TCRdb's table has in-frame clones only and misses some. The sample has about 46,000 clones; approximately 85% are singletons. The specimen was peripheral blood. The source is a man aged 55 to 70 with acute or convalescent COVID-19.

This chain joins TRBV3-1 (or the pseudogene TRBV3-2) and TRBJ2-2, with D perhaps TRBD1 (5 bases). CDR3 length: 13 amino acids. The germline V gene has CDR1 LGHDT and CDR2 YNNKEL (reference sequence). V was shortened by 4 bases and J by 4 bases, with 7 bases between the two germline ends. CDR3: CASSPQGTGELFF. The CDR3 nucleotides read TGTGCCAGCAGCCCGCAGGGCACCGGGGAGCTGTTTTTT.

This clone was seen once. The V call is TRBV5-1, the J call TRBJ2-2; tentative D call: TRBD2 (6 bases). V lost 0 bases, J lost 1 base, and 13 bases lay in between. Germline V gives CDR1 SGHRS, CDR2 YFSETQ. This CDR3 has 17 residues. CDR3 nucleotide sequence: TGCGCCAGCAGCTTGGCTTTACTAGCAGAGAACACCGGGGAGCTGTTTTTT. The encoded protein is CASSLALLAENTGELFF.

The chain carries TRBV5-1 and TRBJ2-7; weak D call: TRBD2 (6 bases). Trimming shortened V by 3 bases and J by 2 bases, and 12 bases separated the two germline ends. Germline lookup yields CDR1 SGHRS and CDR2 YFSETQ. The CDR3 is made up of 14 amino acids. The DNA of the CDR3 is TGCGCCAGCAGCTCGGGAGTAATCCCCTACGAGCAGTACTTC. As protein: CASSSGVIPYEQYF.

The chain combines TRBV5-1 with TRBJ2-5, with 8 bases identical to TRBD1. The CDR3 totals 14 residues. V lost 4 bases to trimming and J lost 1 base; unmatched junction nucleotides: 3. From germline, CDR1 is SGHRS and CDR2 YFSETQ. The CDR3 loop reads CASSLGQAQETQYF. The CDR3 DNA reads as TGCGCCAGCAGCCTGGGACAGGCCCAAGAGACCCAGTACTTC. Filled out from reference TRBV5-1 and TRBJ2-5, the complete variable domain reads KAGVTQTPRYLIKTRGQQVTLSCSPISGHRSVSWYQQTPGQGLQFLFEYFSETQRNKGNFPGRFSGRQFSNSRSEMNVSTLELGDSALYLCASSLGQAQETQYFGPGTRLLVL.

The V and J genes are TRBV28 and TRBJ2-2, with 8 positions matching TRBD2. CDR1 is MDHEN and CDR2 is SYDVKM in the germline V gene. CDR3 length: 15 amino acids. J gave up 2 bases and V 3 bases, and 2 bases lay outside the gene matches. The CDR3 spells CASSFLAGNTGELFF. CDR3 DNA sequence: TGTGCCAGCAGTTTCCTAGCGGGCAACACCGGGGAGCTGTTTTTT.

This clone appeared once. CDR3 protein: CASSRFQGVYGYTF. In nucleotides, the CDR3 is TGTGCCAGTAGCAGATTTCAGGGGGTCTATGGCTACACCTTC. The J gene is TRBJ1-2, the V gene TRBV19; the match to TRBD1 covers 7 bases. Germline V gene data show CDR1 as LNHDA and CDR2 as SQIVND (reference sequence). The CDR3 spans 14 residues. With 6 bases clipped from V and 4 bases from J, the junction kept 8 bases outside the gene matches.

The DNA of the CDR3 is TGTGCCACCAGTGATCCGGGGGCCGGACAGGGAGTCTATGGCTACACCTTC. This encodes CATSDPGAGQGVYGYTF. The genes are TRBV24-1 and TRBJ1-2; TRBD1 aligns across 8 bases. V lost 3 bases, J lost 4 bases, and 12 bases stayed unmatched. In germline, CDR1 is KGHDR, CDR2 SFDVKD. The CDR3 consists of 17 residues.

This chain links TRBV10-3 with TRBJ2-7; 10 nucleotides agree with TRBD1. Germline loops: CDR1 ENHRY, CDR2 SYGVKD. V lost 7 bases and J lost 4; bases outside the gene matches: 10. The CDR3 length is 15 residues. CDR3 in amino acids: CAITNRDRGLYEQYF. The CDR3 region has the DNA TGTGCCATCACCAACCGGGACAGGGGTTTGTACGAGCAGTACTTC.

V and J are TRBV24-1 and TRBJ2-1, with D possibly matching TRBD2 (6 bases). Germline V gene sequence: CDR1 KGHDR, CDR2 SFDVKD. Trimming shortened V by 7 bases and J by 3 bases, and 15 bases separated the two germline ends. The CDR3 runs 15 residues. The chain's CDR3 is CATSAPGVGYNEQFF. CDR3 sequence (DNA): TGTGCCACCAGCGCCCCGGGAGTGGGCTACAATGAGCAGTTCTTC.

This chain joins TRBV5-1 and TRBJ1-1, with D possibly being TRBD1 (6 bases). Germline V lookup: CDR1 SGHRS, CDR2 YFSETQ. The V end lost 4 bases, the J end lost 1 base, and 11 bases lay between the germline ends. CDR3 length: 14 residues. The CDR3 sequence: CASSRSTGNTEAFF. CDR3 bases: TGCGCCAGCAGCCGATCGACAGGGAACACTGAAGCTTTCTTT.

The rearrangement links TRBV5-1 to TRBJ2-5; 7 nucleotides match TRBD1. Germline trimming cut 9 bases from V and 2 bases from J; bases unmatched to any gene: 7. CDR3 length: 13 residues. Germline CDR1 reads SGHRS; CDR2 reads YFSETQ. CDR3 protein: CATSWDSQETQYF. The CDR3 nucleotides read TGCGCCACCAGTTGGGACAGTCAAGAGACCCAGTACTTC.

The chain has TRBV7-9 and TRBJ2-1, with 9 nucleotides matching TRBD1. Looked up from germline, CDR1 is SEHNR and CDR2 is FQNEAQ (reference sequence). The CDR3 contains 14 residues. Trimming at V came to 5 bases and at J to 7 bases, leaving 6 bases not matched to a gene. The CDR3: CASSPRTGENEQFF. CDR3 sequence (DNA): TGTGCCAGCAGCCCTCGGACAGGGGAGAATGAGCAGTTCTTC.

The gene calls are TRBV27 and TRBJ1-5; D is unresolved. Trimming took off 6 bases at V and 0 bases at J, with 9 bases between the two ends. Germline V gene data show CDR1 as MNHEY and CDR2 as SMNVEV (reference sequence). There are 14 residues in the CDR3. The DNA for the CDR3 is TGTGCCAGCAGACCGAGGTATAGCAATCAGCCCCAGCATTTT. Translated: CASRPRYSNQPQHF.

The DNA for the CDR3 is TGCGCCAGCAGCCCTAGTGGTAGCGGGTACACCGGGGAGCTGTTTTTT. Protein sequence: CASSPSGSGYTGELFF. V is TRBV5-1 and J is TRBJ2-2; 7 bases align to TRBD2. V shed 4 bases and J 3 bases; nucleotides not matched to a gene: 9. The CDR3 is 16 amino acids. Germline loops: CDR1 SGHRS, CDR2 YFSETQ.

The chain is built from TRBV6-6 and TRBJ2-5, with 10 bases fitting TRBD1. With 4 bases clipped from V and 5 bases from J, the junction kept 10 bases outside the gene matches. The CDR3 consists of 16 residues. Germline lookup yields CDR1 MNHNY and CDR2 SVGAGI (reference sequence). The CDR3 coding sequence is TGTGCCAGCAGTTCCAGACGACAGGGGGCGCTGGAGACCCAGTACTTC. This gives the protein CASSSRRQGALETQYF.

J is TRBJ2-1 and V is TRBV5-1; D unclear. Germline CDR1 SGHRS, CDR2 YFSETQ. This CDR3 spans 16 amino acids. V lost 4 bases and J 6 bases, leaving 20 bases between the germline ends. The CDR3, as DNA: TGCGCCAGCAGCACCCACTATACGGCCTCTGGCAATGAGCAGTTCTTC. Its translation is CASSTHYTASGNEQFF.

This chain connects TRBV30 to TRBJ1-2, with D unresolved. The CDR3 extends over 11 amino acids. The V end was cut by 2 bases, the J end by 6 bases, with 7 bases between. Germline V gene lookup returns CDR1 GTSNPN and CDR2 SVGIG (reference sequence). CDR3 bases: TGTGCCTGGAGTCTCGGAGATGGCTACACCTTC. It translates to CAWSLGDGYTF.

J is TRBJ2-1 and V is TRBV28, with D possibly being TRBD1 (6 bases). V dropped 4 bases and J dropped 4 bases, with 17 bases sitting between them. This CDR3 has 16 amino acids. Germline V lookup: CDR1 MDHEN, CDR2 SYDVKM. CDR3: CASSYTGGGHYNEQFF. The DNA for the CDR3 is TGTGCCAGCAGTTACACCGGTGGGGGCCATTACAATGAGCAGTTCTTC.

V usage is TRBV27 and J usage is TRBJ2-2, with D possibly matching TRBD2 (6 bases). Germline V gene sequence: CDR1 MNHEY, CDR2 SMNVEV (reference sequence). The CDR3 has 14 amino acids. The germline V and J ends were trimmed by 8 bases and 7 bases, with 17 bases remaining between them. The CDR3 DNA follows: TGTGCCAGCCGCCCGACTAGATTGAACGGGGAGCTGTTTTTT. Its protein is CASRPTRLNGELFF.

The rearrangement joins TRBV7-2 to TRBJ2-3; D gene ambiguous. Trimming took off 3 bases at V and 2 bases at J, with 12 bases between the two ends. The germline gives CDR1 SGHTA, CDR2 FQGNSA. The CDR3 totals 15 residues. CDR3 sequence (DNA): TGTGCCAGCAGCTTCTCCAGCGTAAACACAGATACGCAGTATTTT. Protein sequence: CASSFSSVNTDTQYF.

The chain is built from TRBV5-1 and TRBJ2-5, with D maybe TRBD2 (5 bases). The CDR3 sequence is 15 residues long. The V gene lost 0 bases and the J gene lost 6 bases, with 15 bases spanning the gap. Germline lookup yields CDR1 SGHRS and CDR2 YFSETQ. The CDR3 region is CASSLGTSRGKTQYF. CDR3 coding DNA: TGCGCCAGCAGCTTGGGCACTAGTCGGGGAAAGACCCAGTACTTC. Full variable domain (missing parts from reference TRBV5-1 and TRBJ2-5): KAGVTQTPRYLIKTRGQQVTLSCSPISGHRSVSWYQQTPGQGLQFLFEYFSETQRNKGNFPGRFSGRQFSNSRSEMNVSTLELGDSALYLCASSLGTSRGKTQYFGPGTRLLVL.

The chain is built from TRBV28 and TRBJ2-7; 9 nucleotides line up with TRBD2. CDR1 and CDR2 (germline): MDHEN, SYDVKM. The CDR3 is made up of 14 amino acids. With 5 bases clipped from V and 5 bases from J, the junction kept 7 bases outside the gene matches. CDR3 protein: CASSPVGGRDEQYF. The CDR3 nucleotides are TGTGCCAGCAGTCCCGTAGGCGGGAGGGACGAGCAGTACTTC.